These 6 T cell receptor beta chains came from one sample sequenced in a study of control samples from healthy donors and cancer patients. The method was immunoSEQ multiplex PCR; TCRdb's version includes in-frame clones alone and lacks a portion of them. The sample lists 170,000 or so clones; around 87% were seen once. The sample was blood. The receptors here all came from a woman aged 45-59 years in good health.

The V call is TRBV6-2 or TRBV6-3, the J call TRBJ2-6; perhaps TRBD1 as D (6 bases). Germline V gene lookup returns CDR1 MNHEY and CDR2 SVGEGT. With 5 bases removed from V and 3 bases from J, the gap between germline ends came to 8 bases. This CDR3 comprises 14 residues. CDR3 in DNA: TGTGCCAGCAGTGTACAGGGTGGGGCCAACGTCCTGACTTTC. Its protein product is CASSVQGGANVLTF.

The rearrangement uses TRBV12-3 or TRBV12-4 and TRBJ2-7; TRBD2 is a possible D gene (6 bases). V lost 3 bases to trimming and J lost 1 base, with 7 bases between them. The CDR3 sequence is 13 residues long. The CDR3 DNA reads as TGTGCCAGCAGTTTCGGACTATCCTACGAGCAGTACTTC. This translates into CASSFGLSYEQYF.

About this clone: The junction departs from germline at one end; a sequencing error may be responsible. This chain connects TRBV6-5 to TRBJ2-1; TRBD2 aligns across 11 bases. The CDR3 consists of 13 residues. Germline V gene data show CDR1 as MNHEY and CDR2 as SVGAGI. CDR3 loop: CAILVGTSGIYVF. CDR3 bases: TGTGCCATTCTGGTCGGGACTAGCGGCATCTATGTCTTC.

The CDR3 DNA follows: TGCAGCGCCCGAAGGGGGACAGGGTACGAAAAACTGTTTTTT. Translated, it gives CSARRGTGYEKLFF. The chain combines TRBV29-1 with TRBJ1-4; 9 bases map to TRBD1. Germline CDR1 reads SQVTM; CDR2 reads ANQGSEA. The V segment lost 7 bases and the J segment 8 bases; nucleotides outside the gene matches: 11. This CDR3 is built from 14 residues.

The rearrangement uses TRBV29-1 and TRBJ2-1; 11 nucleotides align to TRBD2. The trim removed 0 bases at V and 7 bases at J, leaving 11 bases unmatched. The CDR3 is 17 amino acids. Germline V gene sequence: CDR1 SQVTM, CDR2 ANQGSEA. The CDR3 coding sequence is TGCAGCGTTGAAGATCCCTTTACTAGCGGGAGATGGAATGAGCAGTTCTTC. Protein: CSVEDPFTSGRWNEQFF.

Only a few counts were recorded for this clone. The chain links TRBV7-9 to TRBJ2-7; D remains ambiguous. Germline CDR1 SEHNR, CDR2 FQNEAQ (reference sequence). The CDR3 extends over 13 amino acids. Between the trimmed V and J ends, which lost 1 base and 3 bases, there was a span of 7 bases. The CDR3 loop is CASSLDRNYEQYF. DNA for the CDR3: TGTGCCAGCAGCTTAGACCGGAACTACGAGCAGTACTTC.